Shown below are 9 T cell receptor beta chains from a single sample sequenced in a study of T cell repertoires in cytomegalovirus infection. TCRdb analysed the reads with MiXCR anew, one entry per CDR3 protein. The sample has about 920,000 distinct CDR3 sequences; 30% to 40% are singletons. For these receptors, no antigen is known. The specimen was cultured CD8+ T cells from PBMCs, collected from culture after CMV antigen stimulation. These receptor sequences come from a human donor in good health (CMV status not recorded). Some clones in this sample may be carry-over from other donors' samples.

V gene TRBV7-6 combines with J gene TRBJ2-1, with TRBD1 identical over 9 bases. The V segment lost 4 bases and the J segment 5 bases; nucleotides outside the gene matches: 9. This CDR3 contains 16 residues. The germline CDR1 and CDR2 sequences are SGHVS and FNYEAQ. Here the CDR3 reads CASSYLQGASDNEQFF. The DNA for the CDR3 is TGTGCCAGCAGCTACTTACAGGGGGCTTCGGACAATGAGCAGTTCTTC.

This clonotype showed up just a few times. The chain uses TRBV7-9 and TRBJ2-4, with D unresolved. This CDR3 has 15 residues. V was pared by 2 bases and J by 0 bases, with 8 bases between. Germline loops: CDR1 SEHNR, CDR2 FQNEAQ (reference sequence). In DNA, the CDR3 is TGTGCCAGCAGCTTATCAACACTAGCCAAAAACATTCAGTACTTC. Translating gives CASSLSTLAKNIQYF.

This clonotype appeared a few times. J is TRBJ2-7 and V is TRBV12-3 or TRBV12-4; no definite D call. With 4 bases removed from V and 4 bases from J, the gap between germline ends came to 11 bases. The CDR3 has 13 amino acids. The CDR3 coding sequence is TGTGCCAGCAGTTCAACGATGACTTACGAGCAGTACTTC. It specifies CASSSTMTYEQYF.

The rearrangement uses TRBV28 and TRBJ1-3, with D tentatively TRBD1 (6 bases). Germline V CDR1 and CDR2: MDHEN, SYDVKM. The V and J ends lost 4 bases and 0 bases respectively, with 16 bases between them. The CDR3 length is 17 residues. Here the CDR3 reads CASSSRGTCDSGNTIYF. In nucleotides, the CDR3 is TGTGCCAGCAGTTCCCGAGGGACATGCGACTCTGGAAACACCATATATTTT.

A note on this clonotype: Since a much larger clone is just one base distant, this may be a read error. The chain couples TRBV7-2 to TRBJ2-3, with D unresolved. This CDR3 has 13 amino acids. V lost 7 bases, J lost 2 bases, and 10 bases lay in between. Germline values: CDR1 SGHTA, CDR2 FQGNSA. CDR3 sequence reads: CASTRENTDTQYF. Written as DNA, the CDR3 is TGTGCCAGCACCCGCGAGAACACAGATACGCAGTATTTT.

This clonotype appeared a few times. The rearrangement uses TRBV7-6 and TRBJ2-7; 9 positions agree with TRBD2. The CDR3 is made up of 14 amino acids. The germline V gene has CDR1 SGHVS and CDR2 FNYEAQ. Trimming removed 5 bases from V and 2 bases from J; junction bases left unmatched: 4. The CDR3 DNA reads as TGTGCCAGCAGCCGTAGCGGGGGAGCCTACGAGCAGTACTTC. The encoded protein is CASSRSGGAYEQYF.

J is TRBJ2-5 and V is TRBV2, with D perhaps given as TRBD1 or TRBD2 (5 bases each). Germline CDR1 reads SNHLY; CDR2 reads FYNNEI. This CDR3 is built from 15 residues. Trimming shortened V by 6 bases and J by 0 bases, and 14 bases separated the two germline ends. CDR3 loop: CASRAGRGYQETQYF. The CDR3 DNA is TGTGCCAGCAGGGCAGGGAGAGGGTACCAAGAGACCCAGTACTTC.

At least ten counts were recorded for this clonotype. The V gene is TRBV7-9, the J gene TRBJ2-1, with 9 bases aligning to TRBD2. The CDR3 sequence is 16 residues long. Per the germline V gene, CDR1 is SEHNR and CDR2 is FQNEAQ (reference sequence). V lost 6 bases to trimming and J lost 3 bases; unmatched junction nucleotides: 9. The CDR3: CASSLRAGGRYNEQFF. As DNA, the CDR3 is TGTGCCAGCAGTTTAAGAGCGGGGGGCCGCTACAATGAGCAGTTCTTC.

CDR3 amino acids: CASSQVGDSLTDTQYF. The CDR3 DNA reads TGCGCCAGCAGCCAAGTCGGGGACTCCCTAACAGATACGCAGTATTTT. The rearrangement joins TRBV4-1 to TRBJ2-3; possibly TRBD2 for D (6 bases). CDR3 length equals 16 residues. V lost 1 base, J lost 3 bases, and 14 bases lay in between. Germline V gene data show CDR1 as MGHRA and CDR2 as YSYEKL.